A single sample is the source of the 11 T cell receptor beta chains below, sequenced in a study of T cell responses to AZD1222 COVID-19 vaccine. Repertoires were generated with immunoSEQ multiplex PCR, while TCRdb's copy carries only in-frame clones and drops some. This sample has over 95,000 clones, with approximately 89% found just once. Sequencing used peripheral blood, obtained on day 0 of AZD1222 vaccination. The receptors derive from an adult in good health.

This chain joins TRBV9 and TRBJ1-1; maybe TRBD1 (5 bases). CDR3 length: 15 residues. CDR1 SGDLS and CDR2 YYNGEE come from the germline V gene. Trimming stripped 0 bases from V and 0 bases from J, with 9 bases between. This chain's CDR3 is CASSVDSGMNTEAFF. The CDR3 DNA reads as TGTGCCAGCAGCGTAGATTCAGGGATGAACACTGAAGCTTTCTTT.

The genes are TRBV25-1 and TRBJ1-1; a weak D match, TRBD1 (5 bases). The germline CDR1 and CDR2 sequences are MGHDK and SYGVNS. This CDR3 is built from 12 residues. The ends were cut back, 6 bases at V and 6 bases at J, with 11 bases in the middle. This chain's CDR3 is CASRWLGAEAFF. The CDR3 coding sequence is TGTGCCAGCAGGTGGCTAGGGGCTGAAGCTTTCTTT.

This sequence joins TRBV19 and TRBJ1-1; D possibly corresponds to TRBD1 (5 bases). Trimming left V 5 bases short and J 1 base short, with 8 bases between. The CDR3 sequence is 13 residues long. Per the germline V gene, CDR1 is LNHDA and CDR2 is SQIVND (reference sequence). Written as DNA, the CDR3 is TGTGCCAGTAGTGAGGGGCCGAACACTGAAGCTTTCTTT. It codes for CASSEGPNTEAFF.

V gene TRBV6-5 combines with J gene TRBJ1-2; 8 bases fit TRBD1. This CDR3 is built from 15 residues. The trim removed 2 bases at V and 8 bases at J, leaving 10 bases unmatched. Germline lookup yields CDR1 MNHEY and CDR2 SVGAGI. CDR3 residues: CASSYHAQGAGGYTF. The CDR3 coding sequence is TGTGCCAGCAGTTACCACGCCCAGGGGGCAGGAGGCTACACCTTC.

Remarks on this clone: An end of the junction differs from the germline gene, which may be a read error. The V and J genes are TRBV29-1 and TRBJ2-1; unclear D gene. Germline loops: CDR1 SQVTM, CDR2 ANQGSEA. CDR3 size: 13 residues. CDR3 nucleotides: TGCAGCTTTGAAAAGGTGTCTGTGGGCTTGGAGTTCTTC. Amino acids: CSFEKVSVGLEFF.

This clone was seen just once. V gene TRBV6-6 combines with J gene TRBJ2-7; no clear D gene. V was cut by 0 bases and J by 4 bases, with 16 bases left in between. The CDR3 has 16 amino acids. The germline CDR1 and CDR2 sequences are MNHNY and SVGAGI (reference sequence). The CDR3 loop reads CASSYSSIDKLYEQYF. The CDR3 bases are TGTGCCAGCAGTTACTCGTCCATCGACAAGCTTTACGAGCAGTACTTC.

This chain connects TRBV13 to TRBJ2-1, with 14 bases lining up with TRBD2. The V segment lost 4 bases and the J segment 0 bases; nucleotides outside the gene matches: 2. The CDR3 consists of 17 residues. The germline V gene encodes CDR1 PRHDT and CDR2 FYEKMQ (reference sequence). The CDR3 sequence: CASSSGLAGASYNEQFF. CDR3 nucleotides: TGTGCCAGCAGCTCGGGACTAGCGGGGGCCTCCTACAATGAGCAGTTCTTC.

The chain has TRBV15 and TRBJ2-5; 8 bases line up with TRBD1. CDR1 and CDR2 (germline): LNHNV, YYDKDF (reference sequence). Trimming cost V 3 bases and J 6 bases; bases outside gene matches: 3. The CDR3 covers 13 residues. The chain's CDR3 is CATSRDRVKTQYF. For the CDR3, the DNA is TGTGCCACCAGCAGGGACAGGGTAAAGACCCAGTACTTC.

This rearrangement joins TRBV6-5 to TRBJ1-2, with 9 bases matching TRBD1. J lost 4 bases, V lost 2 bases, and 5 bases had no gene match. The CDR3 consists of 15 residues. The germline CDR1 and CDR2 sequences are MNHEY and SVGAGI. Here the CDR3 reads CASSYAGTGTYGYTF. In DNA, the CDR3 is TGTGCCAGCAGTTACGCCGGGACAGGGACCTATGGCTACACCTTC.

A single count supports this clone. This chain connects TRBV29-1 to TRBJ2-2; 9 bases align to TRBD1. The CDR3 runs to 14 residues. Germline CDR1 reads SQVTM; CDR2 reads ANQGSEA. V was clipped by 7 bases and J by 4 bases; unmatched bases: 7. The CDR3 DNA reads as TGCAGCGGCTACACAGGGGGCGGCACCGGGGAGCTGTTTTTT. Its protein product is CSGYTGGGTGELFF.

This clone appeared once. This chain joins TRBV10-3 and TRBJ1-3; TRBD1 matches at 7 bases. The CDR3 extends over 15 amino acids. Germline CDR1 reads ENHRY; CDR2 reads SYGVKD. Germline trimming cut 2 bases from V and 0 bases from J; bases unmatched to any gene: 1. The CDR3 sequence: CAISEDRASGNTIYF. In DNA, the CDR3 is TGTGCCATCAGTGAGGACAGGGCCTCTGGAAACACCATATATTTT.